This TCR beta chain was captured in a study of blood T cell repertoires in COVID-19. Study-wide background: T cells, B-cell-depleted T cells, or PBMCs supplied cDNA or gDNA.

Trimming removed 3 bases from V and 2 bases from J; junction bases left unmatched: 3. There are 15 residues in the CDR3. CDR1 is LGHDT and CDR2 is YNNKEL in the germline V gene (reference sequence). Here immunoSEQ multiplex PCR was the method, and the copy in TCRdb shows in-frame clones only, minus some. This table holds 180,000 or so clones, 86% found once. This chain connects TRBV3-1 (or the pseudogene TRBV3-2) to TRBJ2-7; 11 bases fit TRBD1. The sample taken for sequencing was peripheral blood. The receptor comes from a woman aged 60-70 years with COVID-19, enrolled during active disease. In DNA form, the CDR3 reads TGTGCCAGCAGCCAGGGGACAGGGGGACCCTACGAGCAGTACTTC. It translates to CASSQGTGGPYEQYF.